One sample yielded the 2 T cell receptor beta chains listed below, sequenced in a study of OX40 agonist ivuxolimab in advanced cancers. The method was immunoSEQ multiplex PCR; TCRdb's version includes in-frame clones alone and lacks a portion of them. This sample carries about 59,000 clones, about four fifths of them seen once, and the ten largest clones take under 30%. The specimen was CD4+ or CD8+ T cells sorted from blood, collected in a trial of the OX40 agonist ivuxolimab. These receptors were collected from an adult with an advanced solid tumor such as melanoma, head and neck, liver or kidney cancer.

V usage is TRBV7-8 and J usage is TRBJ1-1, with 8 bases that match TRBD1. There are 15 residues in the CDR3. Germline V gene sequence: CDR1 SGHVS, CDR2 FQNEAQ. V shed 4 bases and J 1 base; nucleotides not matched to a gene: 5. The CDR3 bases are TGTGCCAGCAGCTCAGGACAGGGCTGGAACACTGAAGCTTTCTTT. Translation gives CASSSGQGWNTEAFF.

The V gene is TRBV18, the J gene TRBJ1-1; D perhaps matches TRBD1 (5 bases). This CDR3 spans 14 amino acids. V was shortened by 2 bases and J by 3 bases, with 10 bases between the two germline ends. Germline V gene lookup returns CDR1 KGHSH and CDR2 LQKENI. DNA for the CDR3: TGTGCCAGCTCACCATTCCGGGACGACACTGAAGCTTTCTTT. Protein sequence: CASSPFRDDTEAFF.